Listed below are T cell receptor beta chains from one sample, sequenced in a study of cytomegalovirus exposure and HLA in healthy donors. TCRdb's table, derived via immunoSEQ multiplex PCR, lists solely in-frame clones and lacks some. The sample contains some 57,000 clones, roughly 50% of which appear only once. The sample was PBMCs. All receptors derive from a human donor in good health. The CDR3 runs from the conserved cysteine through the conserved F or W. The order of the fields is D gene, J gene, clone size, V gene, CDR3 protein, CDR3 DNA. D genes are given only for firm matches. Clone size is shown for a subset of rows, as once, few, many or a class of expanded clone.

d_gene: .
j_gene: TRBJ2-5
abundance: few
v_gene: TRBV28
CDR3aa: CASRPRDPGRGETQYF
CDR3nt: TGTGCCAGCAGACCCCGGGACCCCGGGCGGGGCGAGACCCAGTACTTC

d_gene: TRBD2
j_gene: TRBJ2-7
abundance: .
v_gene: TRBV6-5
CDR3aa: CATRGESYEQYF
CDR3nt: TGTGCCACCCGGGGGGAATCCTACGAGCAGTACTTC

d_gene: .
j_gene: TRBJ2-1
abundance: .
v_gene: TRBV6-5
CDR3aa: CASSLKGVYNGQFF
CDR3nt: TGTGCCAGCAGCTTGAAAGGGGTCTACAATGGGCAGTTCTTC

d_gene: .
j_gene: TRBJ2-5
abundance: .
v_gene: TRBV6-5
CDR3aa: CASSGLLGETQYF
CDR3nt: TGTGCCAGCTCTGGACTTTTGGGGGAGACCCAGTACTTC

d_gene: .
j_gene: TRBJ2-1
abundance: .
v_gene: TRBV5-6
CDR3aa: CASSATGFPFLDEQFF
CDR3nt: TGTGCCAGCAGCGCTACGGGGTTCCCCTTTTTGGATGAGCAGTTCTTC

d_gene: .
j_gene: TRBJ1-4
abundance: .
v_gene: TRBV5-4
CDR3aa: CASSSNLGGARPTNEKLFF
CDR3nt: TGTGCCAGCAGCTCAAACTTGGGGGGGGCAAGACCAACTAATGAAAAACTGTTTTTT

d_gene: TRBD1
j_gene: TRBJ2-7
abundance: .
v_gene: TRBV5-1
CDR3aa: CASSLETGVEQYF
CDR3nt: TGCGCCAGCAGCTTGGAGACAGGGGTCGAGCAGTACTTC

d_gene: .
j_gene: TRBJ2-3
abundance: .
v_gene: TRBV7-2
CDR3aa: CASSLPVTDTQYF
CDR3nt: TGTGCCAGCAGCTTACCAGTTACAGATACGCAGTATTTT

d_gene: .
j_gene: TRBJ1-5
abundance: few
v_gene: TRBV6-1
CDR3aa: CASTKYGGNQPQHF
CDR3nt: TGTGCCAGCACCAAATACGGGGGCAATCAGCCCCAGCATTTT

d_gene: TRBD1
j_gene: TRBJ2-5
abundance: .
v_gene: TRBV10-3
CDR3aa: CAIRGGQAQETQYF
CDR3nt: TGTGCCATCAGAGGGGGACAGGCACAAGAGACCCAGTACTTC

d_gene: .
j_gene: TRBJ1-2
abundance: few
v_gene: TRBV7-8
CDR3aa: CASSSAGTSYGYTF
CDR3nt: TGTGCCAGCAGCTCCGCCGGGACATCCTATGGCTACACCTTC

d_gene: .
j_gene: TRBJ1-1
abundance: .
v_gene: TRBV7-6
CDR3aa: CASSLPSVNTEAFF
CDR3nt: TGTGCCAGCAGCTTACCATCGGTGAACACTGAAGCTTTCTTT

d_gene: .
j_gene: TRBJ1-1
abundance: .
v_gene: TRBV29-1
CDR3aa: CSTESRDKNTEAFF
CDR3nt: TGCAGCACTGAATCCCGGGACAAGAACACTGAAGCTTTCTTT

d_gene: .
j_gene: TRBJ1-3
abundance: .
v_gene: TRBV19
CDR3aa: CASRMGGAGLSGNTIYF
CDR3nt: TGTGCCAGTAGGATGGGAGGGGCAGGACTCTCTGGAAACACCATATATTTT

d_gene: TRBD2
j_gene: TRBJ2-3
abundance: once
v_gene: TRBV9
CDR3aa: CASSVGGLPSTDTQYF
CDR3nt: TGTGCCAGCAGCGTAGGGGGACTACCTAGCACAGATACGCAGTATTTT

d_gene: TRBD2
j_gene: TRBJ2-1
abundance: .
v_gene: TRBV2
CDR3aa: CASSSGLAGGHEQFF
CDR3nt: TGTGCCAGCAGTTCGGGACTAGCGGGGGGCCATGAGCAGTTCTTC

d_gene: TRBD1
j_gene: TRBJ1-1
abundance: .
v_gene: TRBV19
CDR3aa: CASRNFGTGSNTEAFF
CDR3nt: TGTGCCAGTAGGAACTTCGGGACAGGGTCGAACACTGAAGCTTTCTTT

d_gene: .
j_gene: TRBJ2-3
abundance: .
v_gene: TRBV9
CDR3aa: CASSVGTGLLGDTQYF
CDR3nt: TGTGCCAGCAGCGTAGGAACGGGTCTCCTCGGGGATACGCAGTATTTT

d_gene: .
j_gene: TRBJ1-2
abundance: .
v_gene: TRBV5-4
CDR3aa: CASSLDREVHGYTF
CDR3nt: TGTGCCAGCAGCTTGGATCGGGAAGTCCATGGCTACACCTTC

d_gene: .
j_gene: TRBJ1-1
abundance: .
v_gene: TRBV6-5
CDR3aa: CASSSYLNTEAFF
CDR3nt: TGTGCCAGCAGTTCCTATTTGAACACTGAAGCTTTCTTT

d_gene: TRBD1
j_gene: TRBJ1-2
abundance: .
v_gene: TRBV30
CDR3aa: CAWARDRALTNYGYTF
CDR3nt: TGTGCCTGGGCACGGGACAGGGCATTGACTAACTATGGCTACACCTTC

d_gene: .
j_gene: TRBJ2-1
abundance: .
v_gene: TRBV6-1
CDR3aa: CASSGSYLRSYNEQFF
CDR3nt: TGTGCCAGCAGTGGAAGCTATCTTCGCTCCTACAATGAGCAGTTCTTC